This T cell receptor beta chain was recovered during a study of identical twins. Each CDR3 protein is one row after TCRdb ran MiXCR on the 5' RACE reads. In the table there are 650,000 to 800,000 distinct CDR3 sequences, 8.6% of which are singletons. Turning to this clonotype: Its antigen is currently unknown.

General study points: Models, which agreed with sharing between unrelated individuals, nonetheless underestimated the out-of-frame TCR alpha sharing seen in monozygotic twins. Conclusions leaned on cross-sectional statistical analysis and did not track the same donors over time.

The trim removed 3 bases at V and 4 bases at J, leaving 11 bases unmatched. This CDR3 spans 16 amino acids. Separately, the same data were catalogued under a study of yellow fever vaccine responses in identical twins.

This sequence joins TRBV12-3 or TRBV12-4 and TRBJ1-1, with 7 bases lining up with TRBD1. The TCR sequence derives from a woman under 30 in good health. The sample consisted of PBMCs. CDR3 sequence: CASSFIGGQPATEAFF. The CDR3 coding sequence is TGTGCCAGCAGTTTTATAGGGGGCCAGCCGGCCACTGAAGCTTTCTTT.